This T cell receptor (beta chain) is drawn from a study of identical twins. V was cut by 1 base and J by 7 bases, with 10 bases left in between. Germline V lookup: CDR1 MDHEN, CDR2 SYDVKM. This CDR3 comprises 13 residues. Only a few counts were recorded for this clonotype. Each CDR3 protein is one row after TCRdb ran MiXCR on the 5' RACE reads. The sample lists 1.5 million to 2 million distinct CDR3 sequences, about 32% occurring once. Sequences were obtained from cord blood. The J gene is TRBJ1-2, the V gene TRBV28; D is possibly TRBD1 (5 bases). This sequence was found in a newborn girl in good health. CDR3 in DNA: TGTGCCAGCAGTTTATCCCTTGGGACTGGCTACACCTTC. As protein: CASSLSLGTGYTF.